The 9 T cell receptor beta chains below come from one sample, sequenced in a study of cytomegalovirus exposure and HLA in healthy donors listed by TCRdb under 2017. Library preparation employed the immunoSEQ multiplex PCR assay. For the multiplex PCR, a mixture combining 60 forward primers for TCR Vbeta segments and 13 reverse primers for TCR Jbeta segments was used. Here the immuneACCESS table is served through TCRdb, limited to in-frame sequences with V and J called. Missing clones are a known gap in these copies; in checked studies unresolved V genes cover under half, and the rest lacks a known reason. The sample data list more than 95,000 clones, and approximately 69% of these were observed just once. Under 14% of the sample belongs to the ten largest clones. The sample was PBMCs. Source of these receptors: a woman aged 50 to 65 in good health and CMV-seropositive.

This clone was found a few times. This chain uses TRBV19 with TRBJ1-2, with TRBD1 identical over 7 bases. This CDR3 is built from 13 residues. J gave up 5 bases and V 5 bases, and 5 bases lay outside the gene matches. Germline CDR1 LNHDA, CDR2 SQIVND (reference sequence). CDR3 amino acids: CASSWGTEYGYTF. CDR3 in DNA: TGTGCCAGTAGTTGGGGGACAGAGTATGGCTACACCTTC.

The V gene is TRBV14, the J gene TRBJ1-3, with D unclear. CDR3 length: 14 amino acids. Per germline, CDR1 SGHDN and CDR2 FVKESK. Trimming removed 1 base from V and 5 bases from J, with 9 bases in between. The CDR3 nucleotides are TGTGCCAGCAGCCAAGGTTCTAGAAGAAACACCATATATTTT. Translated, it gives CASSQGSRRNTIYF.

The chain joins TRBV27 to TRBJ2-1; 9 positions match TRBD2. With 6 bases clipped from V and 7 bases from J, the junction kept 22 bases outside the gene matches. Germline V gives CDR1 MNHEY, CDR2 SMNVEV (reference sequence). The CDR3 is 19 residues long. CDR3 DNA: TGTGCCAGCAGGCCCCCAACTCGGACCGGGACTAGCAGTTTGAATGAGCAGTTCTTC. This sequence encodes CASRPPTRTGTSSLNEQFF.

The chain recombines TRBV18 with TRBJ2-7; 9 positions match TRBD2. Trimming cost V 3 bases and J 5 bases; bases outside gene matches: 11. Germline values: CDR1 KGHSH, CDR2 LQKENI. This CDR3 has 16 residues. DNA for the CDR3: TGTGCCAGCTCACCCCTACAGGGACTAGCTGGGCACGAGCAGTACTTC. Its protein is CASSPLQGLAGHEQYF. Using reference TRBV18 and TRBJ2-7 for the parts outside the CDR3, the full variable domain is NAGVMQNPRHLVRRRGQEARLRCSPMKGHSHVYWYRQLPEEGLKFMVYLQKENIIDESGMPKERFSAEFPKEGPSILRIQQVVRGDSAAYFCASSPLQGLAGHEQYFGPGTRLTVT.

V gene TRBV7-3 combines with J gene TRBJ2-4; TRBD2 matches at 9 bases. This CDR3 contains 16 residues. Germline assignment: CDR1 SGHTA and CDR2 FQGTGA. V lost 4 bases, J lost 6 bases, and 10 bases stayed unmatched. The CDR3 spells CASSSRGGEGSNIQYF. DNA for the CDR3: TGTGCCAGCAGCTCGCGGGGGGGCGAAGGGTCAAACATTCAGTACTTC.

The chain couples TRBV5-1 to TRBJ2-1, with D possibly TRBD1 on 5 matching bases. With 0 bases removed from V and 5 bases from J, the gap between germline ends came to 12 bases. This CDR3 is built from 15 residues. Germline assignment: CDR1 SGHRS and CDR2 YFSETQ. The DNA of the CDR3 is TGCGCCAGCAGCTTGGCCAGGGCAGGGAACAATGAGCAGTTCTTC. Its translation is CASSLARAGNNEQFF. Full variable domain (rest looked up from reference TRBV5-1 and TRBJ2-1): KAGVTQTPRYLIKTRGQQVTLSCSPISGHRSVSWYQQTPGQGLQFLFEYFSETQRNKGNFPGRFSGRQFSNSRSEMNVSTLELGDSALYLCASSLARAGNNEQFFGPGTRLTVL.

The chain uses TRBV10-3 and TRBJ2-7; 10 bases line up with TRBD1. The germline gives CDR1 ENHRY, CDR2 SYGVKD. This CDR3 spans 13 amino acids. Germline trimming cut 6 bases from V and 5 bases from J; bases unmatched to any gene: 4. This chain's CDR3 is CAIRGTGEDEQYF. In DNA, the CDR3 is TGTGCCATCAGGGGGACAGGGGAAGACGAGCAGTACTTC.

This chain joins TRBV5-1 and TRBJ2-7, with 14 positions matching TRBD2. The V gene end was trimmed by 10 bases and the J gene end by 2 bases; junction bases not matched to a gene: 14. The germline CDR1 and CDR2 sequences are SGHRS and YFSETQ. The CDR3 is made up of 17 amino acids. CDR3 loop: CAPRRGLAGGRTYEQYF. The CDR3 coding sequence is TGCGCCCCCAGGAGAGGACTAGCGGGAGGTAGAACCTACGAGCAGTACTTC.

The chain carries TRBV28 and TRBJ1-5, with D perhaps TRBD1 (5 bases). The ends were cut back, 6 bases at V and 2 bases at J, with 17 bases in the middle. Germline CDR1 reads MDHEN; CDR2 reads SYDVKM. CDR3 length equals 16 residues. The CDR3 protein is CASSPRAELRNQPQHF. Written as DNA, the CDR3 is TGTGCCAGCAGCCCCAGGGCAGAGCTTCGCAATCAGCCCCAGCATTTT.